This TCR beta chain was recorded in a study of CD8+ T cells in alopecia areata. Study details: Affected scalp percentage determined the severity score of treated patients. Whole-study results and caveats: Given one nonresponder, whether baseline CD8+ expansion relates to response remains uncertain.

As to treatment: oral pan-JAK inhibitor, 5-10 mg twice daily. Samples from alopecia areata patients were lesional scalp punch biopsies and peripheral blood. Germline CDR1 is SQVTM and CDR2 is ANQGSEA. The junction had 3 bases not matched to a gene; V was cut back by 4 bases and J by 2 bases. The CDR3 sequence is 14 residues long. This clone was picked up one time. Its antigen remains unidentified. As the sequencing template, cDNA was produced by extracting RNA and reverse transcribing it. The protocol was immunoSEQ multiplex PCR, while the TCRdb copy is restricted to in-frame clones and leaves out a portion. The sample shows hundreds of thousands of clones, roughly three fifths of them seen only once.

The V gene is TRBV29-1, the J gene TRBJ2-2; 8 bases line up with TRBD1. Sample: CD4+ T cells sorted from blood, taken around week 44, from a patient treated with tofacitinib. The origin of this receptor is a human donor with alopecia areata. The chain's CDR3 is CSVGDRRNTGELFF. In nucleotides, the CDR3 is TGCAGCGTTGGGGACAGGCGTAACACCGGGGAGCTGTTTTTT.